These T cell receptor beta chains were read from a single sample in a study of tumor-infiltrating lymphocytes in primary liver carcinoma. TCRdb reprocessed the multiplex PCR reads via MiXCR and lists one record per CDR3 protein. Of approximately 300,000 distinct CDR3 sequences in the sample, 65% were seen once. The sequenced sample consisted of peripheral blood. The receptors were gathered from a man aged 40-55 years with primary liver carcinoma and hepatitis B virus infection. Each CDR3 is given with its conserved first and last residue. Fields, in order: V gene, J gene, CDR3 protein.

V gene: TRBV6-2/TRBV6-3; J gene: TRBJ2-1; CDR3 protein: CANRRGKGEQFF
V gene: TRBV6-5; J gene: TRBJ1-1; CDR3 protein: CASGRSGDTEAFF
V gene: TRBV12-3/TRBV12-4; J gene: TRBJ1-1; CDR3 protein: CTSSLLGGGLNTEVFF
V gene: TRBV10-3; J gene: TRBJ2-7; CDR3 protein: CAITPGQGYEQYF
V gene: TRBV5-1; J gene: TRBJ2-1; CDR3 protein: CASSLPSSYNVQFF
V gene: TRBV5-4; J gene: TRBJ2-7; CDR3 protein: CASSLVGGGEQYF
V gene: TRBV5-4; J gene: TRBJ2-7; CDR3 protein: CASSLDLNRDLCEQYF
V gene: TRBV4-2; J gene: TRBJ2-7; CDR3 protein: CASSQDSASGSLKTPYEQYF
V gene: TRBV5-4; J gene: TRBJ2-3; CDR3 protein: CASTLPSGTDTQYF
V gene: TRBV28; J gene: TRBJ2-7; CDR3 protein: CASSLSRAQYF
V gene: TRBV12-3/TRBV12-4; J gene: TRBJ1-1; CDR3 protein: CASSPGHSNTEAFF
V gene: TRBV6-1; J gene: TRBJ2-1; CDR3 protein: CASSEQPGLAESSYNEQFF
V gene: TRBV4-3; J gene: TRBJ1-1; CDR3 protein: CISSQDGQGPVLGAFF
V gene: TRBV11-2; J gene: TRBJ2-1; CDR3 protein: CASSSMGLVFEQFF
V gene: TRBV11-1; J gene: TRBJ2-7; CDR3 protein: CARWTDYEQYF
V gene: TRBV14; J gene: TRBJ1-1; CDR3 protein: CASSQGVSGPGVDTEAFF
V gene: TRBV11-2; J gene: TRBJ1-5; CDR3 protein: CASSGDPEQPQRF
V gene: TRBV2; J gene: TRBJ1-1; CDR3 protein: CASSGGGAITEAFF
V gene: TRBV4-3; J gene: TRBJ2-3; CDR3 protein: CASSHNPAGGSDTQYF
V gene: TRBV11-1; J gene: TRBJ2-7; CDR3 protein: CASSLDVGTYEQYF
V gene: TRBV29-1; J gene: TRBJ1-6; CDR3 protein: CSSSTGGVNSPLHF
V gene: TRBV11-2; J gene: TRBJ2-1; CDR3 protein: CTSSVPPSGRNNEQFF
V gene: TRBV6-5; J gene: TRBJ1-1; CDR3 protein: CASSPLSGRAFF
V gene: TRBV28; J gene: TRBJ1-5; CDR3 protein: CASSLTISNQSQHF
V gene: TRBV28; J gene: TRBJ1-5; CDR3 protein: CASSPNGQGGQSQHF
V gene: TRBV11-2; J gene: TRBJ2-6; CDR3 protein: CASSLGVQEFGANVPTF
V gene: TRBV6-6; J gene: TRBJ1-5; CDR3 protein: CASSYEQFNQPQHF
V gene: TRBV10-3; J gene: TRBJ1-1; CDR3 protein: CAISESGRMNTEALF
V gene: TRBV5-1; J gene: TRBJ2-5; CDR3 protein: CASSLSSNHETQYF
V gene: TRBV6-5; J gene: TRBJ2-1; CDR3 protein: CASNPGSYYNEQFF
V gene: TRBV4-2; J gene: TRBJ2-7; CDR3 protein: CASSQRTGNEQYF
V gene: TRBV11-3; J gene: TRBJ1-3; CDR3 protein: CASSGTGGNTIYF
V gene: TRBV5-4; J gene: TRBJ2-1; CDR3 protein: CTSSLAAGSYNEQFF
V gene: TRBV6-5; J gene: TRBJ2-7; CDR3 protein: CASITDRDSYEQYF
V gene: TRBV12-3/TRBV12-4; J gene: TRBJ2-1; CDR3 protein: CASRPGLAGGGEQFF
V gene: TRBV2; J gene: TRBJ2-7; CDR3 protein: CASSEEGRLSPSYF
V gene: TRBV5-4; J gene: TRBJ2-4; CDR3 protein: CGSSLKGGNIQYF
V gene: TRBV29-1; J gene: TRBJ1-2; CDR3 protein: CSVACDYGYTF
V gene: TRBV4-1; J gene: TRBJ2-7; CDR3 protein: CASSQDGGRFSYNEQYF
V gene: TRBV6-5; J gene: TRBJ1-1; CDR3 protein: CASGLDPRRGRSEAFF
V gene: TRBV11-2; J gene: TRBJ2-5; CDR3 protein: CASSLGFRETQYF
V gene: TRBV19; J gene: TRBJ2-7; CDR3 protein: CASSTGTGVYYEQYF
V gene: TRBV6-6; J gene: TRBJ2-7; CDR3 protein: CASTPLLAGGRKEKYF
V gene: TRBV5-4; J gene: TRBJ2-2; CDR3 protein: CASSLESGSNTGELFF
V gene: TRBV28; J gene: TRBJ1-6; CDR3 protein: CANRKREVNSPLHF
V gene: TRBV5-1; J gene: TRBJ2-1; CDR3 protein: CASSLSADREQFF
V gene: TRBV10-3; J gene: TRBJ1-2; CDR3 protein: CANGESRGGGDNCGYTF
V gene: TRBV6-5; J gene: TRBJ2-1; CDR3 protein: CASSRTIGEQFF
V gene: TRBV11-1; J gene: TRBJ2-7; CDR3 protein: CASSYGLAGEMREQYF
V gene: TRBV20-1; J gene: TRBJ1-3; CDR3 protein: CSARVLPISGNTIYF
V gene: TRBV29-1; J gene: TRBJ2-5; CDR3 protein: CSIEGAGRETQYF
V gene: TRBV6-5; J gene: TRBJ1-4; CDR3 protein: CASRNGGATYEKLFF
V gene: TRBV4-3; J gene: TRBJ1-2; CDR3 protein: CASSHVGQYGYTF
V gene: TRBV12-3/TRBV12-4; J gene: TRBJ2-5; CDR3 protein: CANTPGRGRETQYF
V gene: TRBV18; J gene: TRBJ1-1; CDR3 protein: CASSATTGENTEAFF
V gene: TRBV5-4; J gene: TRBJ2-3; CDR3 protein: CASHLPSGPAGTGTDTQYF